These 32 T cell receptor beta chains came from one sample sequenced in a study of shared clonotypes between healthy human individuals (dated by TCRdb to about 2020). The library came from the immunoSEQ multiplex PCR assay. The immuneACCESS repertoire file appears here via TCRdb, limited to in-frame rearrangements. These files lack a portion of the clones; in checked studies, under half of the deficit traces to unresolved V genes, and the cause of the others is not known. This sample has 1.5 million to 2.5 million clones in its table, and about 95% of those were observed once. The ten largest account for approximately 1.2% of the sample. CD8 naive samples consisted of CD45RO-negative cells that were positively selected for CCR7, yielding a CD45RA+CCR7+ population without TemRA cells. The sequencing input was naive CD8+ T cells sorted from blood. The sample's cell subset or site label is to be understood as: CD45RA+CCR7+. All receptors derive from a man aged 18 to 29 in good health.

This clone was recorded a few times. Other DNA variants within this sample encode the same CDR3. The CDR3 here is CASSLSISGNTIYF. The CDR3, as DNA: TGTGCCAGCAGTTTGAGTATTTCTGGAAACACCATATATTTT. The chain is built from TRBV27 and TRBJ1-3; D gene unclear. The germline V gene encodes CDR1 MNHEY and CDR2 SMNVEV (reference sequence). The V end lost 3 bases, the J end lost 1 base, and 7 bases lay between the germline ends. The CDR3 length is 14 residues.

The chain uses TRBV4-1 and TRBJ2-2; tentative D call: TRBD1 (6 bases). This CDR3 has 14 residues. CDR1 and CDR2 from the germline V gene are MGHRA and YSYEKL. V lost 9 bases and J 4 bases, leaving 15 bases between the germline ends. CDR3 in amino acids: CASMGAGITGELFF. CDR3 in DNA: TGCGCCAGTATGGGGGCAGGGATCACCGGGGAGCTGTTTTTT.

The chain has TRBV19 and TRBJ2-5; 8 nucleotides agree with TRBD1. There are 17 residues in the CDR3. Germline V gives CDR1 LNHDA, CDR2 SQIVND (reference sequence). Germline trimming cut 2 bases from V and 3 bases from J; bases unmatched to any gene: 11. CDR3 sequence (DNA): TGTGCCAGTAGTATAACAGACTGGACAGGGACGAAAGAGACCCAGTACTTC. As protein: CASSITDWTGTKETQYF.

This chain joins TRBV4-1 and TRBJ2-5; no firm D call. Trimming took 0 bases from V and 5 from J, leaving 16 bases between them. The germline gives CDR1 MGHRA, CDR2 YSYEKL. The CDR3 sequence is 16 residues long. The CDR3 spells CASSQEVHLSGETQYF. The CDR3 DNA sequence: TGCGCCAGCAGCCAAGAGGTTCACCTTTCGGGCGAGACCCAGTACTTC.

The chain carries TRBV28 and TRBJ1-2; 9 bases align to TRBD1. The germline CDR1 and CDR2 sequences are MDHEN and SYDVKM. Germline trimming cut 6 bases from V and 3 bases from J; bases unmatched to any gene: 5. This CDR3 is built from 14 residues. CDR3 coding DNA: TGTGCCAGCAGGACAACAGGGGGCGACTATGGCTACACCTTC. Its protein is CASRTTGGDYGYTF.

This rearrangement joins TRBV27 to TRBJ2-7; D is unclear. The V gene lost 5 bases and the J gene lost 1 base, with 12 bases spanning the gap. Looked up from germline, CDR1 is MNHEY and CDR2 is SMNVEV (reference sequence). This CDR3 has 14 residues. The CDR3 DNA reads TGTGCCAGCAGTCCGAACGGGCCATCCTACGAGCAGTACTTC. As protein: CASSPNGPSYEQYF.

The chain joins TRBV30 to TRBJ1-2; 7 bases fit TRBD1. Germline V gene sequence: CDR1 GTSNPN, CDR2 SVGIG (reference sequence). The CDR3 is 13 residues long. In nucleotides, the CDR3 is TGTGCGGACCAGAACCTCAGGGGGGATGGCTACACCTTC. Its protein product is CADQNLRGDGYTF.

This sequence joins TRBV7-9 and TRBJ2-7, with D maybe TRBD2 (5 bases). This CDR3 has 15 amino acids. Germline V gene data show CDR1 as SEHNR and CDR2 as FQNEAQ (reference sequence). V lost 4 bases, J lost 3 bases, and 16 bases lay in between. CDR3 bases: TGTGCCAGCAGCTCTAGAAGCGACTACATCTACGAGCAGTACTTC. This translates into CASSSRSDYIYEQYF.

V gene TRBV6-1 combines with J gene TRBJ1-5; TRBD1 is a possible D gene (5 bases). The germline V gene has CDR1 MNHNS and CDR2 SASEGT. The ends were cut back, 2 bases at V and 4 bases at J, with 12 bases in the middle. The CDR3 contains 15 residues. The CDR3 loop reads CASSEHRDSNQPQHF. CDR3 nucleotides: TGTGCCAGCAGTGAACATAGAGACAGTAATCAGCCCCAGCATTTT.

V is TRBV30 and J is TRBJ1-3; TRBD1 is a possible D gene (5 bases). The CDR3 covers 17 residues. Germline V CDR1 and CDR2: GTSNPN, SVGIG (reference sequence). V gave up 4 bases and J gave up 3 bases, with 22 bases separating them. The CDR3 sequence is CAWTQPGLKADGNTIYF. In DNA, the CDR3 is TGTGCCTGGACTCAACCGGGACTGAAGGCGGATGGAAACACCATATATTTT.

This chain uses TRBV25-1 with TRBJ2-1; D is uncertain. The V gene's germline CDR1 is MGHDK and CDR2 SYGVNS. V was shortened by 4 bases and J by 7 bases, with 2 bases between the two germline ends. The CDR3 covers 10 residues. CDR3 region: CASSANEQFF. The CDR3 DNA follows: TGTGCCAGCAGTGCAAATGAGCAGTTCTTC. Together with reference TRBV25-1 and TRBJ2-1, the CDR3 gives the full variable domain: EADIYQTPRYLVIGTGKKITLECSQTMGHDKMYWYQQDPGMELHLIHYSYGVNSTEKGDLSSESTVSRIRTEHFPLTLESARPSHTSQYLCASSANEQFFGPGTRLTVL.

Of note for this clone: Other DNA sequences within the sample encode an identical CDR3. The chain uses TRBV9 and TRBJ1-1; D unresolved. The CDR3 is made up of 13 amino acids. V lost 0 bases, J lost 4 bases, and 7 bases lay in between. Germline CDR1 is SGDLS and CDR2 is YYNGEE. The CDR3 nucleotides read TGTGCCAGCAGCGTAGGAGGAATCACTGAAGCTTTCTTT. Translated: CASSVGGITEAFF. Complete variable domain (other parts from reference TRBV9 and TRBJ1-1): DSGVTQTPKHLITATGQRVTLRCSPRSGDLSVYWYQQSLDQGLQFLIQYYNGEERAKGNILERFSAQQFPDLHSELNLSSLELGDSALYFCASSVGGITEAFFGQGTRLTVV.

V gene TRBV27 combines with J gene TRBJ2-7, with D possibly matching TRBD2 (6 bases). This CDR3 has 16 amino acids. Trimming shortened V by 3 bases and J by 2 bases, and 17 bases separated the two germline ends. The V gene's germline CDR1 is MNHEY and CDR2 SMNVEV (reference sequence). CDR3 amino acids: CASSFSSGVKPYEQYF. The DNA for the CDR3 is TGTGCCAGCAGTTTCTCTTCGGGGGTAAAACCCTACGAGCAGTACTTC.

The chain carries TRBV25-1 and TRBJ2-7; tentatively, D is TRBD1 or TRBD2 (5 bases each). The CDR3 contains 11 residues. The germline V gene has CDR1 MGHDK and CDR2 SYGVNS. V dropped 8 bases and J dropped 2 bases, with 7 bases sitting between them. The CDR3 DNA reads TGTGCCAGCGAGGGGACCTACGAGCAGTACTTC. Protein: CASEGTYEQYF.

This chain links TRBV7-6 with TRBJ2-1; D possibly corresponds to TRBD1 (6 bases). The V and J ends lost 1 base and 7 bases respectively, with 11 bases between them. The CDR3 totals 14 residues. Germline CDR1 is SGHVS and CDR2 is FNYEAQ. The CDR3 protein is CASSLGTVGNEQFF. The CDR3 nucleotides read TGTGCCAGCAGCTTAGGGACAGTAGGGAATGAGCAGTTCTTC.

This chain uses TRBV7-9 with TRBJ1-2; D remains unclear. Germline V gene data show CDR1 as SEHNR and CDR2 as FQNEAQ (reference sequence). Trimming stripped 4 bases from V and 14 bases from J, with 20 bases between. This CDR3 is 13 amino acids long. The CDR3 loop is CASSSGLTMGVTF. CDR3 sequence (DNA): TGTGCCAGCAGCTCCGGATTAACTATGGGAGTGACCTTC.

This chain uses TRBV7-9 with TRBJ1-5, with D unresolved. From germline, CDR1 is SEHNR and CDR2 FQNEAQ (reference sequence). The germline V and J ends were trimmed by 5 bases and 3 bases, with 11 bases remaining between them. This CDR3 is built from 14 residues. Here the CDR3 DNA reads TGTGCCAGCAGCCAGGCCGAGTCCAATCAGCCCCAGCATTTT. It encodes CASSQAESNQPQHF. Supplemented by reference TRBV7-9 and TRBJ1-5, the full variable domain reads DTGVSQNPRHKITKRGQNVTFRCDPISEHNRLYWYRQTLGQGPEFLTYFQNEAQLEKSRLLSDRFSAERPKGSFSTLEIQRTEQGDSAMYLCASSQAESNQPQHFGDGTRLSIL.

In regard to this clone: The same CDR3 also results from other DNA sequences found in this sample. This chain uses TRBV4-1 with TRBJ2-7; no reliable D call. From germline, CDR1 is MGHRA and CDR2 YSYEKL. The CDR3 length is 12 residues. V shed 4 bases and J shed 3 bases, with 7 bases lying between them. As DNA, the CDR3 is TGCGCCAGCAGCCCGGCAGGCTACGAGCAGTACTTC. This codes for CASSPAGYEQYF.

The CDR3 reads CASSFPGFNQPQHF. CDR3 DNA: TGTGCCAGCAGTTTTCCGGGGTTCAATCAGCCCCAGCATTTT. The chain has TRBV27 and TRBJ1-5; unclear D gene. V lost 3 bases, J lost 3 bases, and 9 bases lay in between. CDR1 MNHEY and CDR2 SMNVEV come from the germline V gene (reference sequence). This CDR3 is 14 amino acids long.

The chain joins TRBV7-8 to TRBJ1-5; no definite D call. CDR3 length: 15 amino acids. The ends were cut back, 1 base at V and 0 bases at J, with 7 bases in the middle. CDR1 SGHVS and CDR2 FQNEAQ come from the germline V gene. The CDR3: CASSLDGDSNQPQHF. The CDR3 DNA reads TGTGCCAGCAGCTTAGATGGGGATAGCAATCAGCCCCAGCATTTT.

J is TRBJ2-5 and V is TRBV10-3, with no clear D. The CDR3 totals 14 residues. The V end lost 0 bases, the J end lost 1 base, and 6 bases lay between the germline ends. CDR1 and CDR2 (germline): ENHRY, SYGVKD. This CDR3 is CAISESHSQETQYF. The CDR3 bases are TGTGCCATCAGTGAGTCCCACAGCCAAGAGACCCAGTACTTC.

CDR3 sequence reads: CASTHRNFYGYTF. CDR3 coding DNA: TGTGCCAGTACACACAGGAACTTCTATGGCTACACCTTC. This chain links TRBV19 with TRBJ1-2; the D gene is possibly TRBD1 (5 bases). From germline, CDR1 is LNHDA and CDR2 SQIVND (reference sequence). With 7 bases removed from V and 4 bases from J, the gap between germline ends came to 13 bases. The CDR3 is 13 residues long.

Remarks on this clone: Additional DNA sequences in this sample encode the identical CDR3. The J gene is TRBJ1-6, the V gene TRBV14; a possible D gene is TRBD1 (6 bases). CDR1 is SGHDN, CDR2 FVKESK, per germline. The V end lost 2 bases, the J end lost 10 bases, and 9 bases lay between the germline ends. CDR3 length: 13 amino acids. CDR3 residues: CASSQLQGSPLHF. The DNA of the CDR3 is TGTGCCAGCAGCCAACTCCAGGGGTCACCCCTCCACTTT.

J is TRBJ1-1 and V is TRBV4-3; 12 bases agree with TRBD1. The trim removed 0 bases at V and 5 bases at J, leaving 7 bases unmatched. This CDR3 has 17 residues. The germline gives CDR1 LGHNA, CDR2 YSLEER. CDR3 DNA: TGCGCCAGCAGCCAAGATGGGACAGGGGGCGAGGGGACTGAAGCTTTCTTT. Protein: CASSQDGTGGEGTEAFF.

The CDR3 coding sequence is TGTGCCAGCAGCGAGGGACTGGGTAATGAAAAACTGTTTTTT. Its protein is CASSEGLGNEKLFF. The chain joins TRBV7-9 to TRBJ1-4, with TRBD1 as a possible D gene (5 bases). CDR1 and CDR2 (germline): SEHNR, FQNEAQ (reference sequence). V shed 5 bases and J shed 4 bases, with 11 bases lying between them. The CDR3 has 14 residues. The variable domain in full, completed from reference TRBV7-9 and TRBJ1-4, reads DTGVSQNPRHKITKRGQNVTFRCDPISEHNRLYWYRQTLGQGPEFLTYFQNEAQLEKSRLLSDRFSAERPKGSFSTLEIQRTEQGDSAMYLCASSEGLGNEKLFFGSGTQLSVL.

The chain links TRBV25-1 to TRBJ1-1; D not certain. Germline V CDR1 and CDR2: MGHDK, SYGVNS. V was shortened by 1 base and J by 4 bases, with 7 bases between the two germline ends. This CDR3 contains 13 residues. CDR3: CASSELSTTEAFF. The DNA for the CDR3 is TGTGCCAGCAGTGAATTATCGACCACTGAAGCTTTCTTT.

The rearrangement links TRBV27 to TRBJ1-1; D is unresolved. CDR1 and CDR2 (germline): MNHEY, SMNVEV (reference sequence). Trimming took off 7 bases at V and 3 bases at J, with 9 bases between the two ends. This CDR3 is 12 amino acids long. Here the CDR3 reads CASMGQDTEAFF. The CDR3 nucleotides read TGTGCCAGCATGGGCCAAGACACTGAAGCTTTCTTT.

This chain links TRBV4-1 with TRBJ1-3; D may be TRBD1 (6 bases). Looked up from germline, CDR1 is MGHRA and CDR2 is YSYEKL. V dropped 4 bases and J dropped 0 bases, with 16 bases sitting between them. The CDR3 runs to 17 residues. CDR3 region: CASSPYGARGSGNTIYF. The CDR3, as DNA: TGCGCCAGCAGCCCCTATGGAGCCAGGGGCTCTGGAAACACCATATATTTT.

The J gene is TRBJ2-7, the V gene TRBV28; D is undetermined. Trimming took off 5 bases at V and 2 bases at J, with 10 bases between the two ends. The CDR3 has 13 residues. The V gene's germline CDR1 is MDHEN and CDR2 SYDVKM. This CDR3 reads CASSPQIAYEQYF. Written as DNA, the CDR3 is TGTGCCAGCAGTCCCCAGATAGCCTACGAGCAGTACTTC.

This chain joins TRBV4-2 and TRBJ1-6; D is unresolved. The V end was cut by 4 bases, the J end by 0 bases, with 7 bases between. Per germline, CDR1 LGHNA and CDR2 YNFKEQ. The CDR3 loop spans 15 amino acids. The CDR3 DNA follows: TGTGCCAGCAGCCTCGATAGCTCCTATAATTCACCCCTCCACTTT. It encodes CASSLDSSYNSPLHF.

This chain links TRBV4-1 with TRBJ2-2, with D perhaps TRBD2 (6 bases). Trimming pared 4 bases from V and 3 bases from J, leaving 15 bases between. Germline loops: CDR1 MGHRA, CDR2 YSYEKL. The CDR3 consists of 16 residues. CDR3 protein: CASSPWREGYTGELFF. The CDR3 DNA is TGCGCCAGCAGCCCTTGGAGGGAAGGGTACACCGGGGAGCTGTTTTTT.

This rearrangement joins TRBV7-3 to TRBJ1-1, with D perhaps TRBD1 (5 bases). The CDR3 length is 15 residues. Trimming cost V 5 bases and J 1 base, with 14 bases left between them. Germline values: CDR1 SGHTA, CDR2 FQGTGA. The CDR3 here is CASSPGPGTNTEAFF. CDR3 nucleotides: TGTGCCAGCAGCCCAGGACCAGGGACGAACACTGAAGCTTTCTTT.